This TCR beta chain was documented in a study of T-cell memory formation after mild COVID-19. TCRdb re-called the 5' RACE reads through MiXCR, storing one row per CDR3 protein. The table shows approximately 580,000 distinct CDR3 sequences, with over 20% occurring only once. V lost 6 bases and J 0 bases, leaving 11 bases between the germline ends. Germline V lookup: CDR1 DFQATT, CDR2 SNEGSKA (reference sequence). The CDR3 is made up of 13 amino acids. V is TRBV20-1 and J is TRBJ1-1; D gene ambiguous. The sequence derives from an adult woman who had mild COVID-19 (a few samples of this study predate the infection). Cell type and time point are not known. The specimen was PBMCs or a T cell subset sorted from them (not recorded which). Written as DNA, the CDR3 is TGCAGTGCCAGTAGAGGGATGAACACTGAAGCTTTCTTT. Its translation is CSASRGMNTEAFF.